This is a list of T cell receptor beta chains from one sample in a study of blood T cell repertoires in COVID-19. Only in-frame clones appear in the TCRdb table, and some are missing; sequencing was by immunoSEQ multiplex PCR. The sample lists tens of thousands of clones; 80% to 90% were seen once. The specimen was peripheral blood. These receptors all stem from a woman aged 45-59 years with active COVID-19. CDR3s include the opening cysteine and the closing phenylalanine or tryptophan. Each record gives: clone size, V gene, J gene, D gene, CDR3 DNA, CDR3 protein. The D gene is left open where the match is weak. Size is stated for part of the rows, as once, few or many counts, or as a class when the clone is expanded.

>.|TRBV9|TRBJ1-4|.
TGTGCCAGCAGCGTAGACGGTTTTAATGAAAAACTGTTTTTT
CASSVDGFNEKLFF
>.|TRBV11-3|TRBJ2-1|TRBD2
TGTGCCAGCAGCTTATCTAGCGGAGTGGATGAGCAGTTCTTC
CASSLSSGVDEQFF
>.|TRBV6-4|TRBJ2-5|.
TGTGCCAGCAGTGACTCGTTAGGGGGTACCCAGTACTTC
CASSDSLGGTQYF
>.|TRBV11-2|TRBJ2-1|.
TGTGCCAGCAGCTCACGGACCCGCGGACTCTACAATGAGCAGTTCTTC
CASSSRTRGLYNEQFF
>.|TRBV30|TRBJ1-3|.
TGTGCCTGGAGGGGTGAGGGGGTTCCTTCTGGAAACACCATATATTTT
CAWRGEGVPSGNTIYF
>.|TRBV7-3|TRBJ1-1|TRBD1
TGTGCCAGCAGCCCCTTCAAGGGGGCCACTGAAGCTTTCTTT
CASSPFKGATEAFF
>.|TRBV7-6|TRBJ2-7|.
TGTGCCAGCAGCTTAGCGGCAGAAGTTTCCTACGAGCAGTACTTC
CASSLAAEVSYEQYF
>.|TRBV7-9|TRBJ1-3|TRBD1
TGTGCCAGCAGCTCCAGGGGGTCTGGAAACACCATATATTTT
CASSSRGSGNTIYF
>.|TRBV19|TRBJ1-1|.
TGTGCCAGTAGCCGGCAGGGGAACACTGAAGCTTTCTTT
CASSRQGNTEAFF
>.|TRBV4-1|TRBJ2-5|.
TGCGCCAGCAGCCAAGACAGGGGGAGGGAGACCCAGTACTTC
CASSQDRGRETQYF
>.|TRBV12-5|TRBJ2-5|TRBD2
TGTGCTAGTGGTTTCCTGGTCGGGAGTTTGGGGGCGCGGGAGGACGAGACCCAGTACTTC
CASGFLVGSLGAREDETQYF
>.|TRBV4-1|TRBJ2-7|.
TGCGCCAGCAGCCAACCACCGGGAGAGCAGTACTTC
CASSQPPGEQYF
>.|TRBV2|TRBJ2-7|TRBD2
TGTGCCAGCAGCCCTGGACTAGCGGCCCCCTACGAGCAGTACTTC
CASSPGLAAPYEQYF
>once|TRBV18|TRBJ1-1|.
TGTGCCAGCTCACCTCAGTCGAACACTGAAGCTTTCTTT
CASSPQSNTEAFF
>.|TRBV6-6|TRBJ2-7|TRBD2
TGTGCCAGCAGTTATCGGGGGGTCTACGAGCAGTACTTC
CASSYRGVYEQYF